This TCR beta chain was identified during a study of T-cell memory formation after mild COVID-19. For the study at large: Clusters of TCRs were largely donor specific.

The table lists this clonotype with a few counts. Its cognate antigen is unknown. The CDR3 spans 13 residues. Per germline, CDR1 KGHDR and CDR2 SFDVKD. Deletions cut 5 bases from V and 7 bases from J, with 11 bases between. Points from the study as a whole: Clones contracting over day 15 to 85 were CD4/CD8 balanced, with later expanders leaning CD4+.

Constant-segment-primed 5'RACE gave TCR alpha and TCR beta cDNA libraries with sample barcodes and UMIs. TCRdb fed the 5' RACE reads into MiXCR, producing one record per CDR3 protein. The sample records 450,000 or so distinct CDR3 sequences, 20% to 25% being singletons. This clonotype was obtained from an adult woman who had mild COVID-19 (a few samples of this study predate the infection). Cell type and time point are not known. The sample consisted of PBMCs or a T cell subset sorted from them (not recorded which). V is TRBV24-1 and J is TRBJ1-5; possible D gene TRBD1, 6 bases. For the CDR3, the DNA is TGTGCCACCAGTGCAGGGGATGGGCAGCCCCAGCATTTT. This gives the protein CATSAGDGQPQHF.